This is a list of T cell receptor beta chains from one sample in a study of blood T cell repertoires in COVID-19. This table comes from immunoSEQ multiplex PCR, and its TCRdb copy is limited to in-frame clones, with some not included. The sample carries fewer than 250,000 clones, around four fifths recorded once. The specimen sequenced was peripheral blood. Source of these receptors: an older woman with active or convalescent COVID-19. Each CDR3 is given with its conserved first and last residue. The order of the fields is CDR3 protein, CDR3 DNA, J gene, V gene, D gene, clone size. The D gene is left open where the match is weak. Clone size is stated in some rows and not others, as once, few, many or a class when expanded.

CASSARPAGGYEQFF | TGTGCCAGCAGCGCCCGTCCAGCTGGAGGATATGAGCAGTTCTTC | TRBJ2-1 | TRBV9 | NA | NA
CASSSLELGQAYGYTF | TGTGCCAGCAGTTCCCTGGAACTGGGTCAGGCCTATGGCTACACCTTC | TRBJ1-2 | TRBV28 | NA | few
CATSRDTGEQYF | TGTGCCACCAGCAGAGATACGGGAGAGCAGTACTTC | TRBJ2-7 | TRBV15 | NA | NA
CASTFPGQEAEQYF | TGTGCCAGCACCTTCCCGGGACAGGAAGCCGAACAGTACTTC | TRBJ2-7 | TRBV5-4 | TRBD1 | few
CASSLRTDDGAFF | TGCGCCAGCAGCCTAAGGACAGACGATGGAGCTTTCTTT | TRBJ1-1 | TRBV5-1 | NA | NA
CATGGTEAFF | TGTGCCACCGGAGGCACTGAAGCTTTCTTT | TRBJ1-1 | TRBV6-5 | NA | NA
CSASFGTSSGEQFF | TGCAGTGCTAGTTTCGGGACTAGCTCAGGTGAGCAGTTCTTC | TRBJ2-1 | TRBV20-1 | TRBD2 | NA
CASRAHRGLGEQYF | TGTGCCAGCAGAGCTCACAGGGGACTCGGCGAGCAGTACTTC | TRBJ2-7 | TRBV6-5 | NA | NA
CASSPRGVFEAFF | TGTGCCAGCAGCCCCAGGGGGGTGTTTGAAGCTTTCTTT | TRBJ1-1 | TRBV3-1/TRBV3-2 | TRBD1 | NA
CASSRDRNQPQHF | TGTGCCAGCAGTAGAGACAGAAATCAGCCCCAGCATTTT | TRBJ1-5 | TRBV25-1 | NA | NA
CASSPRQGPRYTQYF | TGTGCCAGCAGCCCGAGACAGGGACCAAGATACACCCAGTACTTC | TRBJ2-5 | TRBV3-1/TRBV3-2 | TRBD1 | NA
CASSGGQGYQPQHF | TGTGCCAGCTCAGGTGGGCAGGGGTATCAGCCCCAGCATTTT | TRBJ1-5 | TRBV2 | NA | NA
CASSTGLGQGKNEKLFF | TGTGCCAGTAGTACCGGTCTAGGACAGGGAAAAAATGAAAAACTGTTTTTT | TRBJ1-4 | TRBV19 | TRBD1 | NA
CASSFGGEGEKLFF | TGTGCCAGCAGTTTCGGGGGGGAGGGTGAAAAACTGTTTTTT | TRBJ1-4 | TRBV6-2/TRBV6-3 | NA | few
CASSRTSIQETQYF | TGTGCCAGCAGCCGGACTAGCATACAAGAGACCCAGTACTTC | TRBJ2-5 | TRBV7-9 | TRBD2 | NA
CASRPVWGVNTEAFF | TGTGCCAGCAGACCCGTCTGGGGAGTGAACACTGAAGCTTTCTTT | TRBJ1-1 | TRBV28 | NA | NA
CASSPLTSGSNEQFF | TGTGCCAGCTCACCGCTGACTAGCGGGAGCAATGAGCAGTTCTTC | TRBJ2-1 | TRBV18 | TRBD2 | NA
CASSHPLVAGLYEQYF | TGTGCCAGCAGCCACCCCTTAGTTGCGGGGCTCTACGAGCAGTACTTC | TRBJ2-7 | TRBV4-2 | NA | NA
CASSITQGPDTQYF | TGTGCCAGTAGTATAACCCAGGGGCCAGATACGCAGTATTTT | TRBJ2-3 | TRBV19 | NA | NA